This T cell receptor beta chain is from a study of blood T cell repertoires in COVID-19. In the study overall: Researchers got acute and convalescent COVID-19 samples from the United States, Italy and Spain. PBMCs, B-cell-depleted T cells, or T cells provided the cDNA or gDNA that made up the material.

Generated by immunoSEQ multiplex PCR, the TCRdb table keeps only in-frame clones and is missing some. The sample carries more than 60,000 clones, roughly 86% recorded once. Germline values: CDR1 SQVTM, CDR2 ANQGSEA. This CDR3 spans 12 amino acids. J gave up 3 bases and V 4 bases, and 0 bases lay outside the gene matches. The specimen was peripheral blood. The receptor was derived from a man aged 55 to 70 with acute or convalescent COVID-19. The V and J genes are TRBV29-1 and TRBJ2-7, with 10 nucleotides matching TRBD1. The CDR3 DNA is TGCAGCGTTGGGACAGGGGGCTACGAGCAGTACTTC. Protein product: CSVGTGGYEQYF.